This TCR beta chain was observed in a study of OX40 agonist ivuxolimab in advanced cancers. Looking at the study overall: Administration of intravenous ivuxolimab to patients occurred every 2 weeks at 0.01 to 10 mg/kg.

Regarding the study as a whole: CD4+ and CD8+ blood T cells expanded clonally by week 6 at 0.1 to 3.0 mg/kg. More expanded clones were seen, on average, in CD8+ T cells than in CD4+.

This CDR3 is 16 amino acids long. Germline loops: CDR1 SGHTA, CDR2 FQGNSA. V lost 5 bases and J lost 7; bases outside the gene matches: 9. As for this clone: The antigen remains undetermined.

Sequenced by immunoSEQ multiplex PCR; TCRdb stores in-frame clones only, minus some. The repertoire holds some 74,000 clones, with 65% to 90% as singletons. The origin of this receptor is an adult with an advanced solid tumor such as melanoma, head and neck, liver or kidney cancer. This sequence joins TRBV7-2 and TRBJ1-3; TRBD1 matches at 12 bases. The sample in question was CD4+ or CD8+ T cells sorted from blood, obtained in a trial of the OX40 agonist ivuxolimab. CDR3 loop: CASSPSGTGGGNTIYF. The CDR3 bases are TGTGCCAGCAGCCCTTCTGGGACAGGGGGCGGGAACACCATATATTTT. Together with reference TRBV7-2 and TRBJ1-3, the CDR3 gives the full variable domain: GAGVSQSPSNKVTEKGKDVELRCDPISGHTALYWYRQSLGQGLEFLIYFQGNSAPDKSGLPSDRFSAERTGGSVSTLTIQRTQQEDSAVYLCASSPSGTGGGNTIYFGEGSWLTVV.